These 29 T cell receptor beta chains were sequenced from one sample in a study of T cell repertoires in cytomegalovirus infection (dated by TCRdb to about 2019). TCRdb records Illumina HiSeq 1500 as the sequencer. Clones were called with MiXCR by TCRdb after fastp trimmed the public reads at Q25, and only in-frame beta chains were retained. Rows with one shared CDR3 protein collapse into an entry with the most common genes and DNA. Here the sample has roughly 310,000 distinct CDR3 sequences; roughly 15% occur a single time. The ten largest clonotypes hold 12% of the sample. Source material: PBMCs. The receptor set was obtained from a human donor in good health (CMV status not recorded). Some clones in this sample may be carry-over from other donors' samples.

J is TRBJ1-1 and V is TRBV20-1, with D possibly matching TRBD1 (5 bases). The V and J ends lost 2 bases and 0 bases respectively, with 13 bases between them. CDR1 is DFQATT, CDR2 SNEGSKA, per germline (reference sequence). The CDR3 extends over 15 amino acids. The CDR3 reads CSARKNRFVNTEAFF. The DNA for the CDR3 is TGCAGTGCTAGAAAAAACAGGTTTGTGAACACTGAAGCTTTCTTT.

This chain uses TRBV2 with TRBJ1-1; TRBD1 is a possible D gene (6 bases). The CDR3 length is 12 residues. The germline V and J ends were trimmed by 7 bases and 1 base, with 7 bases remaining between them. Per germline, CDR1 SNHLY and CDR2 FYNNEI. In DNA, the CDR3 is TGTGCCAGCAAGGGGGGGAACACTGAAGCTTTCTTT. As protein: CASKGGNTEAFF.

This clonotype has at least ten counts. The DNA for the CDR3 is TGTGCCAGCAGCTTAGGGGCGGGGGGGCCGCACACCGGGGAGCTGTTTTTT. It yields the protein CASSLGAGGPHTGELFF. This chain joins TRBV7-2 and TRBJ2-2, with 9 nucleotides matching TRBD2. CDR1 is SGHTA and CDR2 is FQGNSA in the germline V gene. Unmatched junction bases numbered 6, after V lost 1 base and J lost 3 bases. This CDR3 region has 17 residues. The variable domain in full, completed from reference TRBV7-2 and TRBJ2-2, reads GAGVSQSPSNKVTEKGKDVELRCDPISGHTALYWYRQSLGQGLEFLIYFQGNSAPDKSGLPSDRFSAERTGGSVSTLTIQRTQQEDSAVYLCASSLGAGGPHTGELFFGEGSRLTVL.

This clonotype was counted ten times or more. V gene TRBV6-5 combines with J gene TRBJ1-1; D unresolved. The length of the CDR3 is 13 residues. The ends were cut back, 4 bases at V and 0 bases at J, with 6 bases in the middle. Germline CDR1 is MNHEY and CDR2 is SVGAGI. CDR3 in amino acids: CASSFQMNTEAFF. The CDR3 DNA follows: TGTGCCAGCAGTTTTCAAATGAACACTGAAGCTTTCTTT.

V is TRBV20-1 and J is TRBJ2-2; TRBD1 might be the D (5 bases). CDR1 and CDR2 (germline): DFQATT, SNEGSKA (reference sequence). The CDR3 has 15 amino acids. Trimming pared 3 bases from V and 3 bases from J, leaving 14 bases between. The CDR3 DNA is TGCAGTGCTAGCGACAACGTCAGGGACACCGGGGAGCTGTTTTTT. Residues: CSASDNVRDTGELFF.

The chain employs TRBV7-2 and TRBJ1-5; D is unresolved. CDR3 size: 13 residues. The V gene lost 4 bases and the J gene lost 10 bases, with 14 bases spanning the gap. The germline CDR1 and CDR2 sequences are SGHTA and FQGNSA. This CDR3 reads CASSSGGSFPQHF. The CDR3 nucleotides are TGTGCCAGCAGCTCTGGCGGATCTTTTCCCCAGCATTTT.

As concerns this clonotype: A much larger clonotype is one base distant, so this may be a read error. In this CDR3 the conserved last residue, phenylalanine or tryptophan, is missing, so a read error is likely. V gene TRBV12-3 or TRBV12-4 combines with J gene TRBJ1-2; 7 bases are shared with TRBD1. Trimming removed 5 bases from V and 8 bases from J; junction bases left unmatched: 14. This CDR3 has 15 amino acids. The CDR3 coding sequence is TGTGCCAGCAGTCCCTGGGGAGGGGGCTCCGAGGGCTACACCATC. Its protein product is CASSPWGGGSEGYTI.

This clonotype was seen repeatedly, ten times or more. The chain combines TRBV6-5 with TRBJ2-2; 7 bases fit TRBD2. With V trimmed by 2 bases and J by 5 bases, 8 bases remained unmatched. The CDR3 runs to 16 residues. Germline loops: CDR1 MNHEY, CDR2 SVGAGI. CDR3 sequence reads: CASSYEGGYWTGELFF. The DNA of the CDR3 is TGTGCCAGCAGTTACGAGGGAGGGTATTGGACCGGGGAGCTGTTTTTT.

This chain links TRBV28 with TRBJ2-7; no firm D call. Trimming pared 5 bases from V and 5 bases from J, leaving 13 bases between. The germline gives CDR1 MDHEN, CDR2 SYDVKM. This CDR3 spans 13 amino acids. The CDR3 DNA reads as TGTGCCAGCAGTCTGGGGATCTGGGACGAGCAGTACTTC. Protein product: CASSLGIWDEQYF.

This clonotype was observed a few times. The chain recombines TRBV5-1 with TRBJ2-7; the D call may be TRBD1 or TRBD2 (5 bases each). The ends were cut back, 0 bases at V and 0 bases at J, with 10 bases in the middle. Germline CDR1 SGHRS, CDR2 YFSETQ. The CDR3 runs to 15 residues. CDR3 loop: CASSLVRDASYEQYF. The CDR3 DNA follows: TGCGCCAGCAGCTTGGTCCGGGACGCCTCCTACGAGCAGTACTTC.

The CDR3: CASSVQGHTEAFF. The DNA for the CDR3 is TGTGCCAGCAGTGTTCAGGGGCACACTGAAGCTTTCTTT. The chain uses TRBV2 and TRBJ1-1; TRBD1 is a possible D gene (6 bases). V shed 4 bases and J shed 3 bases, with 9 bases lying between them. Germline V gene data show CDR1 as SNHLY and CDR2 as FYNNEI. This CDR3 spans 13 amino acids. Using reference TRBV2 and TRBJ1-1 for the parts outside the CDR3, the full variable domain is EPEVTQTPSHQVTQMGQEVILRCVPISNHLYFYWYRQILGQKVEFLVSFYNNEISEKSEIFDDQFSVERPDGSNFTLKIRSTKLEDSAMYFCASSVQGHTEAFFGQGTRLTVV.

This clonotype has a count of ten or more. The chain combines TRBV12-3 or TRBV12-4 with TRBJ2-1; no firm D call. The CDR3 runs to 13 residues. V was cut by 2 bases and J by 3 bases, with 5 bases left in between. CDR3 sequence: CASSLYSYNEQFF. The CDR3 nucleotides are TGTGCCAGCAGTTTATACAGCTACAATGAGCAGTTCTTC.

The V and J genes are TRBV12-3 or TRBV12-4 and TRBJ1-2, with 7 bases fitting TRBD1. Losses at the gene ends were 6 bases for V and 3 bases for J; bases not matched to a gene: 1. The CDR3 consists of 12 residues. The CDR3 sequence: CASSTGDYGYTF. The CDR3 DNA reads TGTGCCAGCAGCACAGGGGACTATGGCTACACCTTC.

This clonotype was picked up many times. V and J are TRBV20-1 and TRBJ2-1, with TRBD2 identical over 10 bases. The germline CDR1 and CDR2 sequences are DFQATT and SNEGSKA (reference sequence). With 2 bases clipped from V and 7 bases from J, the junction kept 8 bases outside the gene matches. The CDR3 spans 15 residues. DNA of the CDR3: TGCAGTGCTAGACGCACTAGCGGGGTTAGTAATGAGCAGTTCTTC. Encoded protein: CSARRTSGVSNEQFF.

In its sample, this clonotype was seen a few times. This chain joins TRBV18 and TRBJ2-3; 7 bases are shared with TRBD2. Germline V gene data show CDR1 as KGHSH and CDR2 as LQKENI. CDR3 length: 16 residues. Unmatched junction bases numbered 12, after V lost 4 bases and J lost 5 bases. The CDR3 nucleotides are TGTGCCAGCTCACAGCTGGGACTACCGCCGTTAGATACGCAGTATTTT. The encoded protein is CASSQLGLPPLDTQYF.

This clonotype was detected ten times or more. The CDR3 reads CASSQHYDSSYEQYF. The CDR3 bases are TGTGCCAGCAGCCAACATTACGACAGCTCCTACGAGCAGTACTTC. The V call is TRBV7-8, the J call TRBJ2-7, with a possible D match to TRBD1 (5 bases). Germline V lookup: CDR1 SGHVS, CDR2 FQNEAQ. The V gene lost 5 bases and the J gene lost 0 bases, with 14 bases spanning the gap. This CDR3 region has 15 residues.

This clonotype was found a few times. The chain is built from TRBV2 and TRBJ2-5; possibly TRBD1 for D (6 bases). Germline V gives CDR1 SNHLY, CDR2 FYNNEI. Trimming took 4 bases from V and 4 from J, leaving 7 bases between them. The CDR3 has 12 residues. CDR3 sequence: CASSGGLETQYF. The DNA of the CDR3 is TGTGCCAGCAGTGGGGGGCTAGAGACCCAGTACTTC.

Many counts were recorded for this clonotype. The rearrangement links TRBV7-3 to TRBJ2-3, with D unresolved. V was clipped by 8 bases and J by 2 bases, with 14 bases between them. CDR3 length: 14 residues. Germline CDR1 and CDR2: SGHTA and FQGTGA. CDR3 region: CASGSGTPTDTQYF. The CDR3 DNA reads as TGTGCCAGCGGCTCCGGAACCCCCACAGATACGCAGTATTTT.

This clonotype was detected only a few times. V usage is TRBV20-1 and J usage is TRBJ1-1, with TRBD1 matching over 10 bases. The V gene end was trimmed by 5 bases and the J gene end by 5 bases; junction bases not matched to a gene: 8. The length of the CDR3 is 14 residues. The germline CDR1 and CDR2 sequences are DFQATT and SNEGSKA (reference sequence). CDR3 DNA: TGCAGTGCTCCGGACAGGGGGTTAGTTACTGAAGCTTTCTTT. Translation gives CSAPDRGLVTEAFF.

This clonotype occurred a few times. The chain couples TRBV20-1 to TRBJ2-7; tentatively, D is TRBD2 (7 bases). This CDR3 comprises 14 residues. V was shortened by 2 bases and J by 0 bases, with 11 bases between the two germline ends. CDR1 DFQATT and CDR2 SNEGSKA come from the germline V gene (reference sequence). The CDR3 region has the DNA TGCAGTGCTAGAAACAGGGAGGGCTCCTACGAGCAGTACTTC. Translating it yields CSARNREGSYEQYF.

This clonotype has at least ten counts. The chain is built from TRBV7-2 and TRBJ1-5, with D hard to call. Germline assignment: CDR1 SGHTA and CDR2 FQGNSA. Trimming took 5 bases from V and 6 from J, leaving 11 bases between them. This CDR3 is built from 13 residues. CDR3 region: CASSRDEGQPQHF. CDR3 coding DNA: TGTGCCAGCAGCCGTGATGAGGGTCAGCCCCAGCATTTT.

Concerning this clonotype itself: Since a much larger clone is just one base distant, this may be a read error. The J gene is TRBJ1-2, the V gene TRBV20-1, with D maybe TRBD1 (5 bases). Germline loops: CDR1 DFQATT, CDR2 SNEGSKA (reference sequence). The CDR3 spans 13 residues. DNA of the CDR3: TGCAGTGCTAGACCCGGGGGGAACTATGTCTACACCTTC. Its protein is CSARPGGNYVYTF.

The chain carries TRBV5-1 and TRBJ2-3; D uncertain. CDR1 SGHRS and CDR2 YFSETQ come from the germline V gene. This CDR3 region has 15 residues. V was cut by 1 base and J by 2 bases, with 11 bases left in between. The CDR3 nucleotides read TGCGCCAGCAGCTTGTCTCCCTCGTTCACAGATACGCAGTATTTT. Translated, it gives CASSLSPSFTDTQYF.

In its sample, this clonotype was seen many times. J is TRBJ1-4 and V is TRBV7-2; D is uncertain. From germline, CDR1 is SGHTA and CDR2 FQGNSA. There are 13 residues in the CDR3. V lost 4 bases and J 8 bases, leaving 11 bases between the germline ends. CDR3 in amino acids: CASSSGDREKLFF. CDR3 coding DNA: TGTGCCAGCAGCTCTGGGGATCGGGAAAAACTGTTTTTT.

The CDR3 protein is CASSLLAGELNEQFF. CDR3 in DNA: TGCGCCAGCAGCTTACTAGCGGGGGAGTTAAATGAGCAGTTCTTC. The chain recombines TRBV5-1 with TRBJ2-1; 11 nucleotides match TRBD2. Germline CDR1 is SGHRS and CDR2 is YFSETQ. The CDR3 covers 15 residues. V was pared by 2 bases and J by 7 bases, with 5 bases of the junction left unmatched.

This clonotype was counted ten times or more. The rearrangement joins TRBV12-3 or TRBV12-4 to TRBJ2-2; D is undetermined. This CDR3 has 13 amino acids. V shed 3 bases and J shed 0 bases, with 2 bases lying between them. CDR3 residues: CASSLSNTGELFF. CDR3 in DNA: TGTGCCAGCAGTTTGTCGAACACCGGGGAGCTGTTTTTT.

This clonotype was seen at least ten times. This chain connects TRBV12-3 or TRBV12-4 to TRBJ1-2; D not resolved. The CDR3 is made up of 11 amino acids. Trimming took off 3 bases at V and 8 bases at J, with 7 bases between the two ends. The CDR3: CASSFGGGYTF. CDR3 bases: TGTGCCAGCAGTTTCGGAGGCGGCTACACCTTC.

V and J are TRBV12-3 or TRBV12-4 and TRBJ2-5, with D maybe TRBD2 (6 bases). The CDR3 length is 16 residues. V dropped 3 bases and J dropped 0 bases, with 14 bases sitting between them. The chain's CDR3 is CASSLKLALDQETQYF. Here the CDR3 DNA reads TGTGCCAGCAGTTTGAAGCTAGCGCTAGACCAAGAGACCCAGTACTTC.

V gene TRBV14 combines with J gene TRBJ2-1; 9 bases align to TRBD1. CDR1 and CDR2 (germline): SGHDN, FVKESK. Trimming at V came to 5 bases and at J to 4 bases, leaving 6 bases not matched to a gene. The CDR3 is made up of 15 amino acids. CDR3 in DNA: TGTGCCAGCAGCTCCGGGACAGGGCAGTACAATGAGCAGTTCTTC. Protein: CASSSGTGQYNEQFF.